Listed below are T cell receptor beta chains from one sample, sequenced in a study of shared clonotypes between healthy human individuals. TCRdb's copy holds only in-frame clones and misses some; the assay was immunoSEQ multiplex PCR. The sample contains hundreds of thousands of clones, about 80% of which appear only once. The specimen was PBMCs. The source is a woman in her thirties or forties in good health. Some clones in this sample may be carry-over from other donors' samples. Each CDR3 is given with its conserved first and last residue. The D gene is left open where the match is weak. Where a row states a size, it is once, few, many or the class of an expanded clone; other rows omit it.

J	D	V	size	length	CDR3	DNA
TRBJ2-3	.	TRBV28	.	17	CASSLGSKVISTDTQYF	TGTGCCAGCAGTTTAGGCAGTAAAGTCATTAGCACAGATACGCAGTATTTC
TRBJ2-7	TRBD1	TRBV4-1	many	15	CASSQAVGQGREQYF	TGCGCCAGCAGCCAAGCCGTAGGACAGGGCCGCGAGCAGTACTTC
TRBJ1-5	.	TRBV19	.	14	CASQDSYSNQPQHF	TGTGCCAGCCAGGACAGTTATAGCAATCAGCCCCAGCATTTT
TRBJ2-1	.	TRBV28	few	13	CASSPPTYNEQFF	TGTGCCAGCAGTCCACCCACCTACAATGAGCAGTTCTTC
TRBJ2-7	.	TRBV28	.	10	CAARGYEQYF	TGTGCCGCCCGCGGCTACGAGCAGTACTTC
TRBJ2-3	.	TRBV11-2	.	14	CASSPGLRVDTQYF	TGTGCCAGCAGCCCGGGACTCCGTGTAGATACGCAGTATTTT
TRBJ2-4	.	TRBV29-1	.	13	CSVRIETKNIQYF	TGCAGCGTTCGAATAGAGACCAAAAACATTCAGTACTTC
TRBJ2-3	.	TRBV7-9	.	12	CASSFYTDTQYF	TGTGCCAGCAGCTTCTATACGGATACGCAGTATTTT
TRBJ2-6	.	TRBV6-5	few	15	CASSYTESGANVLTF	TGTGCCAGCAGTTACACCGAGTCTGGGGCCAACGTCCTGACTTTC
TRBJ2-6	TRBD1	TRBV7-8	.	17	CASSLMPGGSGANVLTF	TGTGCCAGCAGCTTAATGCCAGGGGGCTCTGGGGCCAACGTCCTGACTTTC
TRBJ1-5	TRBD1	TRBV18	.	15	CASSPLQGADQPQHF	TGTGCCAGCTCACCACTACAGGGGGCGGATCAGCCCCAGCATTTT
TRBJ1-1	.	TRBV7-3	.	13	CASSFSTNTEAFF	TGTGCCAGCAGCTTCTCGACAAACACTGAAGCTTTCTTT
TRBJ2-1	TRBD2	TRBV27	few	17	CASSLSISSGRYNEQFF	TGTGCCAGCAGTTTATCGATAAGTAGCGGGAGGTACAATGAGCAGTTCTTC
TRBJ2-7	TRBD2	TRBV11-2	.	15	CASSSLAGGRYEQYF	TGTGCCAGCAGCTCCTTAGCGGGAGGGCGCTACGAGCAGTACTTC
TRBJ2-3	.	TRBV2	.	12	CASSESGYPQYF	TGTGCCAGCAGTGAGTCGGGTTATCCGCAGTATTTT
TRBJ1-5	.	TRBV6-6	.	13	CASRTVSNQPQHF	TGTGCCAGCCGGACGGTTAGCAATCAGCCCCAGCATTTT
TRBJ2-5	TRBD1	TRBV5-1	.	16	CASSLAGTGGPETQYF	TGCGCCAGCAGCTTGGCCGGGACAGGGGGCCCAGAGACCCAGTACTTC
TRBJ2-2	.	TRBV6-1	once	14	CASSEPGEGGELFF	TGTGCCAGCAGCGAACCAGGGGAGGGGGGGGAGCTGTTTTTT
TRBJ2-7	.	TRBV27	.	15	CASSLRRNPRYEQYF	TGTGCCAGCAGTTTAAGGCGTAATCCCCGCTACGAGCAGTACTTC
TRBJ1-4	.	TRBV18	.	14	CASSPSGANEKLFF	TGTGCCAGCTCACCATCTGGTGCTAATGAAAAACTGTTTTTT
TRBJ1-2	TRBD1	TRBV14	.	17	CASSQRSGTGGTYGYTF	TGTGCCAGCAGCCAAAGATCCGGGACAGGGGGCACCTATGGCTACACCTTC
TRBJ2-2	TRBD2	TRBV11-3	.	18	CASSLMRLAGAPTGELFF	TGTGCCAGCAGCTTAATGAGACTAGCGGGAGCACCAACCGGGGAGCTGTTTTTT
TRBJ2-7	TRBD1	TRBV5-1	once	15	CASSLTPGQGVEQYF	TGCGCCAGCAGCTTGACCCCGGGACAGGGGGTCGAGCAGTACTTC
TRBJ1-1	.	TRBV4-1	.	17	CASSQDLSPPGRTEAFF	TGCGCCAGCAGCCAAGATTTGAGTCCGCCCGGACGCACTGAAGCTTTCTTT
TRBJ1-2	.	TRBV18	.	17	CASSPYYDREEVYGYTF	TGTGCCAGCTCACCTTATTACGACAGAGAGGAAGTATATGGCTACACCTTC
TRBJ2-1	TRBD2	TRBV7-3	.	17	CASSFSTSPLAYNEQFF	TGTGCCAGCAGCTTCTCGACTAGCCCACTTGCCTACAATGAGCAGTTCTTC
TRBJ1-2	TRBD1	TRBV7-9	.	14	CASSRQGAYYGYTF	TGTGCCAGCAGCCGACAGGGGGCTTACTATGGCTACACCTTC
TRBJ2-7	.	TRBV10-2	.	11	CASSEGYEQYF	TGCGCCAGCAGTGAAGGCTACGAGCAGTACTTC
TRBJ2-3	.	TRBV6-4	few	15	CASSDDPASTDTQYF	TGTGCCAGCAGTGACGACCCGGCCAGCACAGATACGCAGTATTTT
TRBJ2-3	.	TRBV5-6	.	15	CASSLGFSSTDTQYF	TGTGCCAGCAGCTTGGGTTTCTCTAGCACAGATACGCAGTATTTT